The 8 T cell receptor beta chains given below trace back to one sample, sequenced in a study of T cells in Graves' hyperthyroidism and ophthalmopathy. Template material for amplifying TCR beta CDR3 regions consisted of RNA transcripts. Primed by the HTBI set, a first-round RT-PCR was run on the TCR CDR3. Using its own MiXCR run on the multiplex PCR reads, TCRdb lists one record per CDR3 protein. The sample records hundreds of thousands of distinct CDR3 sequences, approximately 15% being singletons. The sample comprised blood. Source of these receptors: a woman aged 25 to 39 with Graves' hyperthyroidism that later progressed to Graves' ophthalmopathy.

This clonotype was found many times. The chain carries TRBV28 and TRBJ2-7; no reliable D call. V was cut by 7 bases and J by 6 bases, with 13 bases left in between. The CDR3 has 12 amino acids. Looked up from germline, CDR1 is MDHEN and CDR2 is SYDVKM. The chain's CDR3 is CASKQLLSEQYF. CDR3 nucleotides: TGTGCCAGCAAGCAGCTCCTTTCCGAGCAGTACTTC.

Ten or more counts support this clonotype. V is TRBV7-3 and J is TRBJ2-3; D ambiguous. The length of the CDR3 is 14 residues. In germline, CDR1 is SGHTA, CDR2 FQGTGA. The V and J ends lost 1 base and 6 bases respectively, with 11 bases between them. The chain's CDR3 is CASSLIGSQDTQYF. The CDR3 DNA follows: TGTGCCAGCAGCTTAATTGGTAGCCAGGATACGCAGTATTTT.

Concerning this clonotype: A much larger clone is a single base away; this may be a read error. The rearrangement links TRBV6-2 or TRBV6-3 to TRBJ1-5; 7 positions match TRBD1. Germline CDR1 and CDR2: MNHEY and SVGEGT. This CDR3 is built from 16 residues. The CDR3 DNA reads as TGTGCCAGCAGTTACCGAATGACAGGGCCCAATCAGCCCCAGCGTTTT. Translation gives CASSYRMTGPNQPQRF.

The chain recombines TRBV19 with TRBJ2-1; 9 bases match TRBD1. The trim removed 9 bases at V and 6 bases at J, leaving 6 bases unmatched. Germline V gene data show CDR1 as LNHDA and CDR2 as SQIVND (reference sequence). The CDR3 sequence is 13 residues long. CDR3 sequence reads: CASAGTGSNEQFF. The CDR3 DNA follows: TGTGCCAGCGCCGGGACAGGGAGCAATGAGCAGTTCTTC.

The sample holds many counts of this clonotype. The chain links TRBV3-1 to TRBJ1-2, with a weak D call TRBD1 (6 bases). Germline V gene lookup returns CDR1 LGHDT and CDR2 YNNKEL (reference sequence). This CDR3 comprises 15 residues. V lost 5 bases and J lost 0, with 13 bases in between. The CDR3 protein is CASSDKGEANYGYTF. CDR3 in DNA: TGTGCCAGCAGCGACAAGGGGGAAGCTAACTATGGCTACACCTTC.

This clonotype was recorded at least ten times. The V and J genes are TRBV19 and TRBJ2-2, with D possibly called TRBD1 or TRBD2 (6 bases each). CDR3 length: 14 residues. Germline assignment: CDR1 LNHDA and CDR2 SQIVND (reference sequence). V dropped 6 bases and J dropped 7 bases, with 15 bases sitting between them. The DNA for the CDR3 is TGTGCCAGTAGGTACAGGGAGGTGAACGGGGAGCTGTTTTTT. This codes for CASRYREVNGELFF.

This clonotype has a handful of counts. In DNA form, the CDR3 reads TGTGCCAGTAGTTTGGACAGGGGGGAGCCCCAGCATTTT. This translates into CASSLDRGEPQHF. The chain employs TRBV19 and TRBJ1-5, with 10 bases fitting TRBD1. The junction had 3 bases not matched to a gene; V was cut back by 5 bases and J by 8 bases. Looked up from germline, CDR1 is LNHDA and CDR2 is SQIVND (reference sequence). This CDR3 region has 13 residues.

J is TRBJ1-6 and V is TRBV28; 8 bases agree with TRBD1. The CDR3 is 17 residues long. Per germline, CDR1 MDHEN and CDR2 SYDVKM. J gave up 0 bases and V 6 bases, and 7 bases lay outside the gene matches. This CDR3 is CASRGGQGSSYNSPLHF. DNA for the CDR3: TGTGCCAGCAGAGGTGGACAGGGAAGCTCCTATAATTCACCCCTCCACTTT.